A single sample gave rise to the 21 T cell receptor beta chains below, sequenced in a study of T-cell memory formation after mild COVID-19. One entry per CDR3 protein, called by TCRdb with MiXCR from the 5' RACE reads. The sample has approximately 400,000 distinct CDR3 sequences, approximately 18% seen once. What was sequenced was PBMCs or a T cell subset sorted from them (not recorded which). These receptors all come from a man in his late teens or twenties who had mild COVID-19 (a few samples of this study predate the infection). Cell type and time point are not known.

The V gene is TRBV2, the J gene TRBJ2-3, with 12 bases fitting TRBD2. Looked up from germline, CDR1 is SNHLY and CDR2 is FYNNEI. The V gene end was trimmed by 6 bases and the J gene end by 3 bases; junction bases not matched to a gene: 10. The CDR3 spans 17 residues. Here the CDR3 reads CASRGRATSGGTDTQYF. CDR3 nucleotides: TGTGCCAGCAGGGGAAGGGCAACTAGCGGGGGGACAGATACGCAGTATTTT.

This clonotype appeared a few times. This chain connects TRBV14 to TRBJ1-1; possible D gene TRBD1, 5 bases. This CDR3 spans 16 amino acids. The germline gives CDR1 SGHDN, CDR2 FVKESK. With 2 bases removed from V and 0 bases from J, the gap between germline ends came to 13 bases. In DNA, the CDR3 is TGTGCCAGCAGCCAATGGAGGGGACCTATGAACACTGAAGCTTTCTTT. Its translation is CASSQWRGPMNTEAFF.

V is TRBV7-2 and J is TRBJ1-6, with D maybe TRBD1 (6 bases). Germline CDR1 reads SGHTA; CDR2 reads FQGNSA. V was cut by 1 base and J by 10 bases, with 17 bases left in between. The CDR3 has 16 amino acids. The CDR3 nucleotides read TGTGCCAGCAGCTTAGGGTGGGGGGGCGGTTGGTCACCCCTCCACTTT. As protein: CASSLGWGGGWSPLHF.

The CDR3 protein is CASMPHRGEQFF. CDR3 nucleotide sequence: TGTGCCAGCATGCCTCACAGGGGTGAGCAGTTCTTC. V gene TRBV6-1 combines with J gene TRBJ2-1, with 7 bases identical to TRBD1. The germline V gene encodes CDR1 MNHNS and CDR2 SASEGT. The CDR3 sequence is 12 residues long. V lost 7 bases and J lost 9; bases outside the gene matches: 6.

The chain has TRBV20-1 and TRBJ2-1; D is possibly TRBD2 (6 bases). CDR1 DFQATT and CDR2 SNEGSKA come from the germline V gene (reference sequence). The CDR3 extends over 11 amino acids. Trimming cost V 8 bases and J 5 bases, with 10 bases left between them. The DNA for the CDR3 is TGCAGTAGTTGGGGGGACAATGAGCAGTTCTTC. It specifies CSSWGDNEQFF.

The chain couples TRBV4-3 to TRBJ2-6, with TRBD1 identical over 8 bases. Germline V gene sequence: CDR1 LGHNA, CDR2 YSLEER. After removal of 0 bases from V and 1 base from J, the junction contained 8 bases not matched to a gene. The length of the CDR3 is 19 residues. The CDR3 here is CASSQDGRGRGSGANVLTF. In DNA, the CDR3 is TGCGCCAGCAGCCAAGATGGCAGGGGGCGCGGGTCTGGGGCCAACGTCCTGACTTTC.

The chain joins TRBV20-1 to TRBJ2-7, with no clear D. The ends were cut back, 6 bases at V and 5 bases at J, with 17 bases in the middle. Germline V gene sequence: CDR1 DFQATT, CDR2 SNEGSKA (reference sequence). This CDR3 comprises 13 residues. CDR3 protein: CSATEVGSHEQYV. As DNA, the CDR3 is TGCAGTGCAACTGAGGTTGGATCCCACGAGCAGTACGTC.

This clonotype was detected a few times. The rearrangement uses TRBV15 and TRBJ2-7; 11 bases match TRBD2. The CDR3 contains 15 residues. From germline, CDR1 is LNHNV and CDR2 YYDKDF (reference sequence). Germline trimming cut 5 bases from V and 3 bases from J; bases unmatched to any gene: 6. CDR3 sequence: CATSHRLAGIYEQYF. The CDR3 DNA reads TGTGCCACCAGCCACCGACTAGCGGGGATCTACGAGCAGTACTTC.

The chain has TRBV9 and TRBJ1-5; D might be TRBD1 (5 bases). This CDR3 has 14 amino acids. Trimming took off 0 bases at V and 6 bases at J, with 10 bases between the two ends. Germline loops: CDR1 SGDLS, CDR2 YYNGEE. In DNA, the CDR3 is TGTGCCAGCAGCGTAGGTGGGGGAAGTCAGCCCCAGCATTTT. Translating it yields CASSVGGGSQPQHF.

The chain links TRBV9 to TRBJ1-6; no clear D. The CDR3 runs to 14 residues. Germline V gives CDR1 SGDLS, CDR2 YYNGEE. V dropped 4 bases and J dropped 11 bases, with 16 bases sitting between them. CDR3 loop: CASSLEGKTAPLHF. CDR3 DNA sequence: TGTGCCAGCAGCCTCGAGGGAAAGACTGCACCCCTCCACTTT.

Turning to this clonotype: A read error may produce the germline difference seen at one junction end. The gene calls are TRBV7-2 and TRBJ1-4; TRBD1 aligns across 10 bases. This CDR3 is 14 amino acids long. The germline V gene encodes CDR1 SGHTA and CDR2 FQGNSA. The CDR3, as DNA: TGTGCAAGCAGACGGACAGGGGGATATGAAAAACTGTTTTTT. It specifies CASRRTGGYEKLFF.

The table lists this clonotype with a few counts. The rearrangement links TRBV4-2 to TRBJ2-2, with TRBD2 matching over 8 bases. V trimming: 2 bases; J trimming: 4 bases; junction bases outside the gene matches: 6. Germline V gene data show CDR1 as LGHNA and CDR2 as YNFKEQ. The CDR3 length is 16 residues. The CDR3 DNA reads as TGTGCCAGCAGCCAATCGCCGGGACTAGTCACCGGGGAGCTGTTTTTT. This encodes CASSQSPGLVTGELFF.

The V call is TRBV28, the J call TRBJ2-7, with 10 bases identical to TRBD2. Per the germline V gene, CDR1 is MDHEN and CDR2 is SYDVKM. After removal of 8 bases from V and 7 bases from J, the junction contained 2 bases not matched to a gene. This CDR3 comprises 11 residues. Here the CDR3 DNA reads TGTGCCAGCGGACTAGCGGAAGAGCAGTACGTC. Its translation is CASGLAEEQYV.

This clonotype has only a few counts. The V call is TRBV4-3, the J call TRBJ2-3; tentatively, D is TRBD1 or TRBD2 (6 bases each). Germline CDR1 LGHNA, CDR2 YSLEER. This CDR3 comprises 15 residues. Trimming cost V 4 bases and J 4 bases, with 15 bases left between them. CDR3 in amino acids: CASSPWGASSDTQYF. DNA for the CDR3: TGCGCCAGCAGCCCCTGGGGGGCTAGTTCAGATACGCAGTATTTT.

This rearrangement joins TRBV29-1 to TRBJ2-7; D remains ambiguous. This CDR3 comprises 12 residues. Germline assignment: CDR1 SQVTM and CDR2 ANQGSEA. The V gene lost 4 bases and the J gene lost 1 base, with 8 bases spanning the gap. This CDR3 is CSVADGSYEQYF. The DNA for the CDR3 is TGCAGCGTTGCGGACGGTTCCTACGAGCAGTACTTC.

This clonotype has just a few counts. This sequence joins TRBV4-1 and TRBJ1-3; 7 bases map to TRBD1. Germline V gene sequence: CDR1 MGHRA, CDR2 YSYEKL. The CDR3 has 16 amino acids. J gave up 3 bases and V 0 bases, and 5 bases lay outside the gene matches. CDR3 in DNA: TGCGCCAGCAGCCAAGATTTGGGACAGTATGGAAACACCATATATTTT. It codes for CASSQDLGQYGNTIYF.

The genes are TRBV10-3 and TRBJ2-2; 9 nucleotides line up with TRBD1. Germline CDR1 is ENHRY and CDR2 is SYGVKD. J gave up 1 base and V 3 bases, and 9 bases lay outside the gene matches. The CDR3 runs to 18 residues. CDR3 amino acids: CAISEWGQGAGNTGELFF. The CDR3, as DNA: TGTGCCATCAGTGAATGGGGACAGGGCGCGGGGAACACCGGGGAGCTGTTTTTT.

This clonotype was counted between two and nine times. V usage is TRBV29-1 and J usage is TRBJ2-3; D is undetermined. CDR3 size: 14 residues. Trimming stripped 6 bases from V and 5 bases from J, with 18 bases between. Per the germline V gene, CDR1 is SQVTM and CDR2 is ANQGSEA. The CDR3 bases are TGCAGCGTGTATTGGGCAGAAGGATTAGATACGCAGTATTTT. It translates to CSVYWAEGLDTQYF.

The V call is TRBV6-6, the J call TRBJ1-2; D gene uncertain. The CDR3 spans 14 residues. V dropped 6 bases and J dropped 8 bases, with 19 bases sitting between them. Germline CDR1 reads MNHNY; CDR2 reads SVGAGI (reference sequence). The DNA of the CDR3 is TGTGCCAGCAGCCCCGCTGGGCCTGCGGACGGCTACACCTTC. Protein product: CASSPAGPADGYTF.

The rearrangement joins TRBV20-1 to TRBJ2-7, with 9 bases that match TRBD2. V shed 6 bases, J shed 1 base, and the junction held 13 bases outside the gene matches. The CDR3 is 16 amino acids. In germline, CDR1 is DFQATT, CDR2 SNEGSKA (reference sequence). The CDR3 nucleotides read TGCAGTGCAAGACCACCCAAAGCGGGGGGATCCTACGAGCAGTACTTC. Translation gives CSARPPKAGGSYEQYF.

Ten or more counts support this clonotype. The chain couples TRBV4-3 to TRBJ2-3, with TRBD1 matching 8 bases. Germline assignment: CDR1 LGHNA and CDR2 YSLEER. Trimming cost V 3 bases and J 4 bases; bases outside gene matches: 6. The CDR3 extends over 15 amino acids. The CDR3 is CASSHRQGQADTQYF. Here the CDR3 DNA reads TGCGCCAGCAGCCATAGACAGGGGCAGGCAGATACGCAGTATTTT.